This is a list of T cell receptor beta chains from one sample in a study of T cells in Graves' hyperthyroidism and ophthalmopathy. TCRdb called the multiplex PCR reads again in MiXCR, with one record for every CDR3 protein. The sample includes some 620,000 distinct CDR3 sequences, 15% to 20% of them seen just once. The material sequenced was blood. These receptors were obtained from a woman aged 25 to 39 with Graves' hyperthyroidism. The CDR3 runs from the conserved cysteine through the conserved F or W. A D gene is named only where the DNA matches it firmly. The size of a clone is reported for some rows only, either as once, few or many, or as a class for expanded clones.

TRBV6-1,TRBJ2-5,NA,TRBD2,CASSGRLAGDSETQYF,TGTGCCAGCAGTGGTAGGCTAGCGGGAGATTCGGAGACCCAGTACTTC
TRBV6-2/TRBV6-3,TRBJ2-1,NA,NA,CASSALVSGYNEQFF,TGTGCCAGCAGTGCCTTGGTTAGCGGATACAATGAGCAGTTCTTC
TRBV20-1,TRBJ2-3,few,TRBD1,CSAGGWWVLGGDSADTQYF,TGCAGTGCTGGCGGGTGGTGGGTCTTAGGGGGCGATTCGGCAGATACGCAGTATTTT
TRBV12-3/TRBV12-4,TRBJ2-1,many,NA,CASSFNRRSYNEQFF,TGTGCCAGCAGTTTCAACCGACGCTCCTACAATGAGCAGTTCTTC
TRBV5-1,TRBJ2-2,few,NA,CATTSLNTGELFF,TGCGCCACCACCTCGTTAAACACCGGGGAGCTGTTTTTT
TRBV3-1,TRBJ1-4,many,NA,CASSQNTGKLFF,TGTGCCAGCAGCCAGAATACAGGAAAACTGTTTTTT
TRBV5-6,TRBJ2-3,NA,NA,CASSSNRVYGTDTQYF,TGTGCCAGCAGCAGCAACAGGGTATATGGCACAGATACGCAGTATTTT
TRBV20-1,TRBJ1-1,many,TRBD1,CSARRGLGNTEAFF,TGCAGTGCTAGGAGGGGGCTCGGGAACACTGAAGCTTTCTTT
TRBV7-9,TRBJ2-1,NA,TRBD2,CASSLRRREDGYNEQFF,TGTGCCAGCAGCTTACGGCGGCGGGAGGATGGATACAATGAGCAGTTCTTC
TRBV30,TRBJ1-5,many,NA,CAWSRGSNQPQHF,TGTGCCTGGAGTAGGGGGAGCAATCAGCCCCAGCATTTT
TRBV12-3/TRBV12-4,TRBJ2-5,many,TRBD2,CASKDRRGGTQETQYF,TGTGCCAGCAAGGACCGGCGGGGGGGGACCCAAGAGACCCAGTACTTC
TRBV9,TRBJ2-3,few,TRBD2,CASSVEASGSLADTQYF,TGTGCCAGCAGCGTAGAGGCTAGCGGGAGCCTAGCAGATACGCAGTATTTT
TRBV4-1,TRBJ2-1,few,NA,CASSLNYNTAKMQFF,TGCGCCAGCAGCCTAAACTACAATACAGCGAAGATGCAGTTCTTC
TRBV6-1,TRBJ1-5,many,TRBD1,CASSRDRVTMRSQPQHF,TGTGCCAGCAGCCGGGACAGGGTCACAATGCGGAGTCAGCCCCAGCATTTT
TRBV3-1,TRBJ1-1,NA,TRBD1,CASSQGGEGAAFF,TGTGCCAGCAGCCAAGGTGGGGAGGGGGCCGCTTTCTTT
TRBV19,TRBJ2-1,NA,TRBD2,CASSISGRYNEQFF,TGTGCCAGTAGTATTAGCGGGAGGTACAATGAGCAGTTCTTC
TRBV6-2/TRBV6-3,TRBJ2-7,many,TRBD2,CASSYFSGRERTYEQYF,TGTGCCAGCAGTTACTTCTCTGGGCGGGAGCGCACCTACGAGCAGTACTTC
TRBV7-2,TRBJ1-6,NA,NA,CASSSGQIYNSPLHF,TGTGCCAGCAGCTCAGGACAGATCTATAATTCACCCCTCCACTTT
TRBV29-1,TRBJ1-2,many,TRBD1,CSVDSRDSQNYGYTF,TGCAGCGTTGACTCCCGGGACAGCCAAAACTATGGCTACACCTTC
TRBV5-4,TRBJ2-7,few,NA,CASSPAGFSYEQYF,TGTGCCAGCAGCCCGGCGGGATTCTCCTACGAGCAGTACTTC
TRBV11-2,TRBJ2-2,NA,TRBD1,CASSSLDREITGELFF,TGTGCCAGCAGCTCCCTGGACAGGGAGATCACCGGGGAGCTGTTTTTT
TRBV5-1,TRBJ2-3,few,TRBD1,CASSLDGTGYSTDTQYF,TGCGCCAGCAGCTTGGATGGGACAGGGTATAGCACAGATACGCAGTATTTT
TRBV29-1,TRBJ2-5,NA,NA,CSASGGGETQYF,TGCAGCGCCTCGGGGGGCGGCGAGACCCAGTACTTC
TRBV6-1,TRBJ1-1,few,TRBD1,CASSDRQGGRAFF,TGTGCCAGCAGTGATAGACAGGGCGGGCGAGCTTTCTTT
TRBV5-6,TRBJ2-1,NA,NA,CASSFLRSYNEQFF,TGTGCCAGCAGCTTCTTGCGTTCCTACAATGAGCAGTTCTTC
TRBV7-8,TRBJ2-3,many,NA,CASSFYNARDGTDTQYF,TGTGCCAGCAGCTTTTACAACGCCCGGGACGGCACAGATACGCAGTATTTT
TRBV5-1,TRBJ1-3,many,NA,CASSLDPRNTIYF,TGCGCCAGCAGCTTGGATCCCAGAAACACCATATATTTT
TRBV7-9,TRBJ2-6,NA,NA,CASSPEQKQNVLTF,TGTGCCAGCAGCCCTGAGCAGAAACAAAACGTCCTGACTTTC
TRBV27,TRBJ2-4,many,TRBD1,CASSLWDRSDQYF,TGTGCCAGCAGTTTATGGGACAGATCGGATCAGTACTTC
TRBV6-1,TRBJ2-1,many,TRBD1,CASSTYRGQEKQFF,TGTGCCAGCAGTACCTACAGGGGGCAAGAAAAGCAGTTCTTC
TRBV4-2,TRBJ2-7,few,NA,CASSQDAAYEQYF,TGTGCCAGCAGCCAAGATGCGGCCTACGAGCAGTACTTC
TRBV12-3/TRBV12-4,TRBJ2-6,NA,TRBD2,CASSFLLAGALIAGANVLTF,TGTGCCAGCAGTTTCCTTCTAGCGGGCGCGTTGATCGCCGGGGCCAACGTCCTGACTTTC
TRBV6-1,TRBJ2-7,NA,TRBD1,CASKRTRDRGHPVYEQYF,TGTGCCAGCAAACGCACTCGGGACAGGGGACACCCCGTCTACGAGCAGTACTTC
TRBV2,TRBJ2-7,NA,NA,CASFGLGGEQYF,TGTGCCAGCTTTGGTTTGGGAGGCGAGCAGTACTTC
TRBV7-2,TRBJ1-1,many,NA,CASSLAGQFPNTEAFF,TGTGCCAGCAGCTTAGCTGGACAGTTTCCGAACACTGAAGCTTTCTTT
TRBV5-4,TRBJ2-2,NA,NA,CASSLRTSGSTGELFF,TGTGCCAGCAGCTTGAGGACTTCAGGAAGCACCGGGGAGCTGTTTTTT
TRBV28,TRBJ1-1,NA,NA,CASSAPTGNEAFF,TGTGCCAGCAGTGCCCCGACAGGCAATGAAGCTTTCTTT